This TCR beta chain was profiled in a study of blood T cell repertoires in COVID-19. The assay was immunoSEQ multiplex PCR, and TCRdb's table has in-frame clones only and misses some. The sample shows 100,000 to 150,000 clones, under 80% of them seen only once. The CDR3 loop spans 17 amino acids. Per germline, CDR1 LGHNA and CDR2 YSLEER. V lost 1 base and J lost 0, with 10 bases in between. Sample: peripheral blood. The V gene is TRBV4-3, the J gene TRBJ2-6; perhaps TRBD1 as D (6 bases). The TCR comes from a man aged 65 to 85 with acute or convalescent COVID-19. Here the CDR3 reads CASSQAGTSSGANVLTF. CDR3 bases: TGCGCCAGCAGCCAAGCGGGGACAAGCTCTGGGGCCAACGTCCTGACTTTC.